The T cell receptor beta chain under discussion was sequenced for a study of blood T cell repertoires in COVID-19. About the research overall: T cells, B-cell-depleted T cells, or PBMCs supplied cDNA or gDNA.

The method was immunoSEQ multiplex PCR; TCRdb's version includes in-frame clones alone and lacks a portion of them. The data contain around 140,000 clones, about 83% of them singletons. The specimen sequenced was PBMCs or T cells enriched from blood (not recorded which). This TCR derives from a woman aged 45-60 years with acute COVID-19.

The CDR3 sequence: CASGRASGFYNEQFF. DNA for the CDR3: TGCGCCAGCGGGAGGGCTAGCGGGTTCTACAATGAGCAGTTCTTC. This chain links TRBV5-1 with TRBJ2-1; 8 nucleotides agree with TRBD2. The CDR3 sequence is 15 residues long. V lost 7 bases, J lost 3 bases, and 9 bases stayed unmatched. The germline CDR1 and CDR2 sequences are SGHRS and YFSETQ.